This TCR beta chain originates from a study of tissue T cells after allogeneic stem cell transplantation. Findings of the study overall: Some tissue clones might be persisting host cells; their alloreactivity or antigen specificity was not determined.

Germline trimming cut 5 bases from V and 4 bases from J; bases unmatched to any gene: 10. CDR3 length equals 15 residues. The V gene's germline CDR1 is MGHRA and CDR2 YSYEKL. Assay used: immunoSEQ multiplex PCR; TCRdb lists only in-frame clones, some missing. The table has hundreds of clones, 75% to 85% seen once. A word on this clone: Its antigen is still unknown.

Sequenced here: jejunal tissue, sampled at autopsy. The J gene is TRBJ2-5, the V gene TRBV4-1, with 7 bases that match TRBD2. This clonotype originated in a female patient between 40 and 69 years old with steroid-refractory graft-versus-host disease after an allogeneic stem cell transplant. These T cells may partly come from the graft donor. The CDR3 loop reads CASSDRLAMGETQYF. The CDR3 nucleotides are TGCGCCAGCAGCGACCGACTAGCTATGGGAGAGACCCAGTACTTC.